The 30 T cell receptor beta chains reported below all come from one sample, sequenced in a study of T-cell reconstitution after alpha-beta-depleted transplantation in children. Unique molecular identifiers were used in preparing the TCRbeta library. TCRdb reprocessed the PCR reads with MiXCR, giving one entry per CDR3 protein. The repertoire holds approximately 520,000 distinct CDR3 sequences, with 9.5% to 12% as singletons. Sequencing used PBMCs, mostly from graft donor cells, obtained 180 days after TCRalphabeta/CD19-depleted stem cell transplant. The receptors derive from a female patient aged 2 to 10 who had a stem cell transplant for aplastic anemia, so the T cells may come from the graft donor.

The chain couples TRBV12-3 or TRBV12-4 to TRBJ2-7; D is perhaps TRBD2 (6 bases). Trimming cost V 5 bases and J 2 bases, with 19 bases left between them. The CDR3 is 16 residues long. CDR3 in amino acids: CASSASGSSGPYEQYF. The CDR3 coding sequence is TGTGCCAGCAGTGCCAGCGGTTCGAGCGGGCCCTACGAGCAGTACTTC.

With respect to this clonotype: At one boundary the junction diverges from the germline segment, which might be a read error. This chain links TRBV4-2 with TRBJ2-1; the D gene could be TRBD1 or TRBD2 (5 bases each). This CDR3 has 18 residues. Germline V lookup: CDR1 LGHNA, CDR2 YNFKEQ. The CDR3 nucleotides are TGTGCCAGGAGCCAAGGGAGCCCCCGGGGCAGCTCCTACAATGAGCAGTTCTTC. Residues: CARSQGSPRGSSYNEQFF.

This clonotype was detected only a few times. The chain recombines TRBV20-1 with TRBJ2-3, with 11 bases matching TRBD1. CDR1 is DFQATT, CDR2 SNEGSKA, per germline (reference sequence). CDR3 size: 16 residues. Unmatched junction bases numbered 5, after V lost 0 bases and J lost 3 bases. CDR3 sequence (DNA): TGCAGTGCTAGAGAACGGGACAGGGGGTGGACAGATACGCAGTATTTT. This sequence encodes CSARERDRGWTDTQYF.

This clonotype was counted only a few times. CDR3 coding DNA: TGTGCCAGCAGCTTAGTCCCACCGACAGGGATGGAGACCCAGTACTTC. It codes for CASSLVPPTGMETQYF. The chain carries TRBV7-9 and TRBJ2-5; 7 nucleotides match TRBD1. V trimming: 1 base; J trimming: 5 bases; junction bases outside the gene matches: 10. CDR1 and CDR2 from the germline V gene are SEHNR and FQNEAQ (reference sequence). The CDR3 sequence is 16 residues long.

The V and J genes are TRBV20-1 and TRBJ2-1; 10 bases fit TRBD2. Germline values: CDR1 DFQATT, CDR2 SNEGSKA (reference sequence). With V trimmed by 0 bases and J by 4 bases, 3 bases remained unmatched. The CDR3 is made up of 15 amino acids. The CDR3 DNA is TGCAGTGCTAGAGAAACTAGCGGGACGTACAATGAGCAGTTCTTC. This codes for CSARETSGTYNEQFF.

The V gene is TRBV11-2, the J gene TRBJ2-7; D ambiguous. The V gene's germline CDR1 is SGHAT and CDR2 FQNNGV. The V end was cut by 4 bases, the J end by 3 bases, with 13 bases between. The CDR3 contains 14 residues. CDR3 sequence: CASSSRIGVYEQYV. In DNA form, the CDR3 reads TGTGCCAGCAGCTCAAGGATCGGAGTCTACGAGCAGTACGTC.

This rearrangement joins TRBV6-1 to TRBJ2-5; D not certain. CDR3 length equals 10 residues. V gave up 7 bases and J gave up 2 bases, with 2 bases separating them. In germline, CDR1 is MNHNS, CDR2 SASEGT. The CDR3 nucleotides are TGTGCCAGCAATCAAGAGACCCAGTACTTC. It codes for CASNQETQYF.

Many counts were recorded for this clonotype. V is TRBV12-3 or TRBV12-4 and J is TRBJ2-2, with D possibly being TRBD2 (5 bases). This CDR3 is 16 amino acids long. The V gene lost 3 bases and the J gene lost 1 base, with 12 bases spanning the gap. CDR3 in amino acids: CASSLGNRENTGELFF. In DNA, the CDR3 is TGTGCCAGCAGTTTGGGCAATCGGGAGAACACCGGGGAGCTGTTTTTT.

The V and J genes are TRBV3-1 and TRBJ1-2; 8 bases align to TRBD1. The CDR3 loop spans 13 amino acids. The J segment lost 7 bases and the V segment lost 1 base, leaving 2 bases of the junction unmatched. Per germline, CDR1 LGHDT and CDR2 YNNKEL (reference sequence). CDR3 amino acids: CASSQGDRRGYTF. CDR3 nucleotide sequence: TGTGCCAGCAGCCAAGGGGACAGGCGTGGCTACACCTTC. The complete variable domain, with remaining parts taken from reference TRBV3-1 and TRBJ1-2, reads DTAVSQTPKYLVTQMGNDKSIKCEQNLGHDTMYWYKQDSKKFLKIMFSYNNKELIINETVPNRFSPKSPDKAHLNLHINSLELGDSAVYFCASSQGDRRGYTFGSGTRLTVV.

This chain links TRBV7-9 with TRBJ2-2; D remains unclear. The CDR3 covers 14 residues. V dropped 11 bases and J dropped 6 bases, with 19 bases sitting between them. Looked up from germline, CDR1 is SEHNR and CDR2 is FQNEAQ (reference sequence). Written as DNA, the CDR3 is TGTGCCCCAAGTCCCGGGCCGAAAGCCGGGGAGCTGTTTTTT. The encoded protein is CAPSPGPKAGELFF.

This clonotype was observed a handful of times. The chain carries TRBV6-6 and TRBJ2-2; the D is unclear. The germline V gene encodes CDR1 MNHNY and CDR2 SVGAGI (reference sequence). The CDR3 is 13 residues long. Deletions cut 5 bases from V and 7 bases from J, with 11 bases between. CDR3 nucleotide sequence: TGTGCCAGCAGTCCGGAGTTGGTCGGGGAGCTGTTTTTT. Its protein product is CASSPELVGELFF.

This clonotype was counted many times. The chain combines TRBV12-3 or TRBV12-4 with TRBJ2-6; 8 positions match TRBD1. V shed 8 bases, J shed 4 bases, and the junction held 7 bases outside the gene matches. The CDR3 spans 15 residues. CDR3 coding DNA: TGTGCCAGCGGACAGACAGGGGCCGGGGCCAACGTCCTGACTTTC. Its protein is CASGQTGAGANVLTF.

V and J are TRBV15 and TRBJ2-7, with D possibly TRBD2 on 6 matching bases. The CDR3 contains 15 residues. V lost 1 base to trimming and J lost 1 base, with 11 bases between them. CDR1 and CDR2 (germline): LNHNV, YYDKDF (reference sequence). CDR3 bases: TGTGCCACCAGCAGAGTTGGGGGACTTTCCTACGAGCAGTACTTC. This sequence encodes CATSRVGGLSYEQYF.

This chain connects TRBV7-8 to TRBJ1-3; 9 bases match TRBD1. J gave up 0 bases and V 0 bases, and 3 bases lay outside the gene matches. Per the germline V gene, CDR1 is SGHVS and CDR2 is FQNEAQ. This CDR3 contains 17 residues. This CDR3 reads CASSLARDRASGNTIYF. CDR3 coding DNA: TGTGCCAGCAGCTTAGCGCGGGACAGGGCCTCTGGAAACACCATATATTTT. The full variable domain, its missing parts supplied by reference TRBV7-8 and TRBJ1-3, is GAGVSQSPRYKVAKRGQDVALRCDPISGHVSLFWYQQALGQGPEFLTYFQNEAQLDKSGLPSDRFFAERPEGSVSTLKIQRTQQEDSAVYLCASSLARDRASGNTIYFGEGSWLTVV.

This sequence joins TRBV4-2 and TRBJ2-2, with D perhaps TRBD1 (5 bases). With 0 bases removed from V and 6 bases from J, the gap between germline ends came to 14 bases. The CDR3 totals 16 residues. The germline gives CDR1 LGHNA, CDR2 YNFKEQ. CDR3 nucleotide sequence: TGTGCCAGCAGCCAAGATCGGCGGATGGGGCCCGGGGAGCTGTTTTTT. This encodes CASSQDRRMGPGELFF.

This clonotype was counted only a few times. This chain uses TRBV9 with TRBJ2-1; 9 positions match TRBD2. From germline, CDR1 is SGDLS and CDR2 YYNGEE. V was pared by 2 bases and J by 8 bases, with 5 bases of the junction left unmatched. The CDR3 covers 14 residues. The chain's CDR3 is CASSVLREGYEQFF. The CDR3 bases are TGTGCCAGCAGCGTTTTGCGGGAGGGCTATGAGCAGTTCTTC.

This clonotype has only a few counts. The chain uses TRBV5-1 and TRBJ2-2; D is ambiguous. This CDR3 has 16 residues. The V end lost 0 bases, the J end lost 7 bases, and 16 bases lay between the germline ends. Germline CDR1 SGHRS, CDR2 YFSETQ. CDR3 sequence reads: CASSLAVGYIGGELFF. In DNA form, the CDR3 reads TGCGCCAGCAGCTTGGCAGTAGGATACATCGGCGGGGAGCTGTTTTTT.

The chain couples TRBV29-1 to TRBJ1-2; D perhaps matches TRBD1 (6 bases). This CDR3 comprises 15 residues. The V and J ends lost 4 bases and 6 bases respectively, with 21 bases between them. Germline V gene data show CDR1 as SQVTM and CDR2 as ANQGSEA. The CDR3 sequence: CSVGEWGQGHHGYTF. The CDR3 DNA sequence: TGCAGCGTTGGTGAATGGGGCCAGGGGCACCATGGCTACACCTTC.

This clonotype turned up a few times. This chain links TRBV28 with TRBJ1-3; D unclear. Germline values: CDR1 MDHEN, CDR2 SYDVKM. The germline V and J ends were trimmed by 2 bases and 0 bases, with 8 bases remaining between them. The CDR3 consists of 15 residues. DNA for the CDR3: TGTGCCAGCAGTTTAGCGGCAGCCTCTGGAAACACCATATATTTT. Protein product: CASSLAAASGNTIYF. Variable domain in full (rest from reference TRBV28 and TRBJ1-3): DVKVTQSSRYLVKRTGEKVFLECVQDMDHENMFWYRQDPGLGLRLIYFSYDVKMKEKGDIPEGYSVSREKKERFSLILESASTNQTSMYLCASSLAAASGNTIYFGEGSWLTVV.

The chain employs TRBV7-2 and TRBJ2-2; D unclear. Trimming cost V 7 bases and J 1 base, with 16 bases left between them. This CDR3 comprises 16 residues. Per germline, CDR1 SGHTA and CDR2 FQGNSA. CDR3 coding DNA: TGTGCCAGCAAATCATCCAGGACGGTGAACACCGGGGAGCTGTTTTTT. Protein product: CASKSSRTVNTGELFF.

The V and J genes are TRBV7-9 and TRBJ1-1, with 10 bases identical to TRBD1. The CDR3 is made up of 17 amino acids. Germline values: CDR1 SEHNR, CDR2 FQNEAQ (reference sequence). The J segment lost 4 bases and the V segment lost 4 bases, leaving 12 bases of the junction unmatched. The CDR3 DNA follows: TGTGCCAGCAGCTCCGGGACAGGGGCCTTAGAGACCACTGAAGCTTTCTTT. Translation gives CASSSGTGALETTEAFF.

This clonotype was detected ten times or more. This rearrangement joins TRBV12-3 or TRBV12-4 to TRBJ2-2, with no clear D. This CDR3 spans 14 amino acids. Trimming stripped 1 base from V and 6 bases from J, with 9 bases between. CDR3: CASSLETSSGELFF. CDR3 nucleotides: TGTGCCAGCAGTTTAGAAACCAGCTCCGGGGAGCTGTTTTTT.

The chain carries TRBV20-1 and TRBJ2-1, with D unclear. Trimming removed 1 base at V and 3 bases at J, with 10 bases between. Germline V gene lookup returns CDR1 DFQATT and CDR2 SNEGSKA (reference sequence). This CDR3 is 14 amino acids long. The CDR3 loop is CSARGRHHYNEQFF. CDR3 DNA: TGCAGTGCTAGAGGAAGACACCACTACAATGAGCAGTTCTTC.

CDR3 residues: CATSRERGRGFGYTF. Written as DNA, the CDR3 is TGTGCCACCAGCAGAGAACGTGGCAGGGGGTTTGGCTACACCTTC. The chain uses TRBV15 and TRBJ1-2; 7 bases are a match to TRBD1. Trimming cost V 0 bases and J 7 bases; bases outside gene matches: 8. CDR1 and CDR2 (germline): LNHNV, YYDKDF (reference sequence). The CDR3 is 15 amino acids.

This clonotype was observed a handful of times. V and J are TRBV28 and TRBJ1-5; no firm D call. From germline, CDR1 is MDHEN and CDR2 SYDVKM. The CDR3 length is 13 residues. With 7 bases removed from V and 8 bases from J, the gap between germline ends came to 15 bases. In DNA, the CDR3 is TGTGCCAGCACCCCCTTCGGGGTCGAGCCCCAGCATTTT. Translating gives CASTPFGVEPQHF.

This chain links TRBV29-1 with TRBJ2-2; tentatively, D is TRBD2 (6 bases). Looked up from germline, CDR1 is SQVTM and CDR2 is ANQGSEA. Trimming pared 2 bases from V and 8 bases from J, leaving 12 bases between. The CDR3 contains 13 residues. In DNA form, the CDR3 reads TGCAGCGTTGAATTGCCGGGAGCTGGGGAGCTGTTTTTT. Protein sequence: CSVELPGAGELFF.

The table lists this clonotype with a few counts. J is TRBJ1-1 and V is TRBV29-1; unclear D gene. V shed 0 bases and J shed 11 bases, with 10 bases lying between them. This CDR3 has 11 amino acids. Looked up from germline, CDR1 is SQVTM and CDR2 is ANQGSEA. The CDR3 bases are TGCAGCGTTGAAGAGCCAACGAGGGCTTTCTTT. Amino acids: CSVEEPTRAFF.

The chain links TRBV29-1 to TRBJ1-5, with D hard to call. The V gene lost 5 bases and the J gene lost 1 base, with 6 bases spanning the gap. Germline V gene lookup returns CDR1 SQVTM and CDR2 ANQGSEA. This CDR3 has 12 amino acids. Here the CDR3 reads CSVLVSNQPQHF. CDR3 nucleotides: TGCAGCGTTCTGGTGAGCAATCAGCCCCAGCATTTT.

This clonotype was recorded at least ten times. This chain uses TRBV18 with TRBJ2-5, with D possibly TRBD1 on 6 matching bases. This CDR3 contains 14 residues. CDR1 and CDR2 from the germline V gene are KGHSH and LQKENI. The V and J ends lost 3 bases and 1 base respectively, with 9 bases between them. CDR3 amino acids: CASSPAGAQETQYF. DNA of the CDR3: TGTGCCAGCTCACCGGCAGGGGCCCAAGAGACCCAGTACTTC. The full variable domain, its missing parts supplied by reference TRBV18 and TRBJ2-5, is NAGVMQNPRHLVRRRGQEARLRCSPMKGHSHVYWYRQLPEEGLKFMVYLQKENIIDESGMPKERFSAEFPKEGPSILRIQQVVRGDSAAYFCASSPAGAQETQYFGPGTRLLVL.

The chain combines TRBV18 with TRBJ2-5; D may be TRBD1 (6 bases). The CDR3 sequence is 15 residues long. V was trimmed by 2 bases and J by 2 bases, leaving 12 bases between them. In germline, CDR1 is KGHSH, CDR2 LQKENI. CDR3 amino acids: CASSPTGQGQETQYF. The CDR3 DNA reads TGTGCCAGCTCACCAACAGGGCAGGGTCAAGAGACCCAGTACTTC.